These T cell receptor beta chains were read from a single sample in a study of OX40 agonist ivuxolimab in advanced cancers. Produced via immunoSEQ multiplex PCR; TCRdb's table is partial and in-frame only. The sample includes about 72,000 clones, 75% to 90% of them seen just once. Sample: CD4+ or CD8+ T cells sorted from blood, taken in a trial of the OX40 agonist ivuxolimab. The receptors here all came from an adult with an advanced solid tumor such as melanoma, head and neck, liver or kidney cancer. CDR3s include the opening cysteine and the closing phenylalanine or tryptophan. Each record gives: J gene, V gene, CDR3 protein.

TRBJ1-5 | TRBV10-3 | CAISETGDQPQHF
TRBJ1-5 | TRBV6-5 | CASSALDQPQHF
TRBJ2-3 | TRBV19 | CASSIQGAGTDTQYF
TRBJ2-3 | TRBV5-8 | CASSFWTSGTDTQYF
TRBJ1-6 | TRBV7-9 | CASSRDGDLYNSPLHF
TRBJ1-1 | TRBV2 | CASIREEVVGTEAFF
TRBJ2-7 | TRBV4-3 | CASSQDQGFTYEQYF
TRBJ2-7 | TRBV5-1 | CASRPIGTGAYEQYF
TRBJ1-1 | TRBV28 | CASSGVMNTEAFF
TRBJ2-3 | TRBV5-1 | CASSLEIRLATDTQYF
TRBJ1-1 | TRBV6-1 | CASVTTGNTEAFF
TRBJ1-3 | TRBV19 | CAARTPAAGNTIYF
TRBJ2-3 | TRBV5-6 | CASSWDRVGADTQYF
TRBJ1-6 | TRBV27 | CASSPRGGTYNSPLHF
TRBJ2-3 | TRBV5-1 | CASSLTGTENTDTQYF
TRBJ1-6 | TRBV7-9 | CASSPRTGSSYNSPLHF
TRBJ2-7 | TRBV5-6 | CASSLGQRAVVYGQYF
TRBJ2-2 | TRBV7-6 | CASSSWPGQASGYRSGELFF
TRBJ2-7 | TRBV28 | CATRSGGASSYEQYF
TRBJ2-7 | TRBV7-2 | CASSFIAGSIYEQYF
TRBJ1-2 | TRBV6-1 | CASRNRQGNYGYTF
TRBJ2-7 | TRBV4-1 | CASSYRLAGGPSEQYF
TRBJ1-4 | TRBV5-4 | CASSLEGMEKLFF
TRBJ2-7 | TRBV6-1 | CASRALAGGTYEQYF